Listed below are T cell receptor beta chains from one sample, sequenced in a study of glioma-infiltrating T cells. TCRdb fed the multiplex PCR reads into MiXCR, producing one record per CDR3 protein. This sample has over 3,000 distinct CDR3 sequences, with more than 40% found just once. Source material: glioma tissue, nonneoplastic brain tissue, or PBMCs (not recorded which). These receptors all come from a human donor with low-grade glioma or glioblastoma, undergoing nonglioma brain surgery, or in good health (not recorded which). CDR3s include the opening cysteine and the closing phenylalanine or tryptophan. A D gene is named only where the DNA matches it firmly. For some rows the clone size is stated as once, few or many, or as a class when expanded; others skip it.

clone size,D gene,J gene,V gene,CDR3 protein,CDR3 DNA
NA,NA,TRBJ2-7,TRBV28,CASSLPADSYNSPLYF,TGTGCCAGCAGTCTCCCGGCTGACTCCTATAATTCACCCCTGTACTTC
many,TRBD1,TRBJ1-1,TRBV10-3,CAISRGTGLNTEAFF,TGTGCCATCAGTAGGGGGACAGGGTTGAACACTGAAGCTTTCTTT
many,NA,TRBJ1-2,TRBV4-3,CASSQTSAYGYTF,TGCGCCAGCAGCCAAACCAGCGCCTATGGCTACACCTTC
many,TRBD1,TRBJ2-2,TRBV4-3,CASSQSGTGGRTGELFF,TGCGCCAGCAGCCAATCCGGGACAGGGGGACGCACCGGGGAGCTGTTTTTT
NA,NA,TRBJ1-1,TRBV27,CASWQGPAEVFF,TGTGCCAGCTGGCAGGGACCCGCTGAAGTTTTCTTT
many,TRBD1,TRBJ2-1,TRBV24-1,CATCGHIPGQGAYNEQFF,TGTGCCACCTGTGGACATATTCCGGGACAGGGGGCCTACAATGAGCAGTTCTTC
medium-sized,TRBD2,TRBJ2-1,TRBV27,CATSERGRPYNEQFF,TGTGCCACCTCCGAACGCGGGAGGCCTTACAATGAGCAGTTCTTC
many,NA,TRBJ1-5,TRBV18,CASSSSPGQPQHF,TGTGCCAGCTCATCCAGTCCGGGTCAGCCCCAGCATTTT
large,NA,TRBJ1-5,TRBV6-1,CASSPGQISNQPQHF,TGTGCCAGCAGCCCTGGACAGATTAGCAATCAGCCCCAGCATTTT
many,NA,TRBJ2-3,TRBV10-3,CAISETSHGTDTQYF,TGTGCCATCAGTGAGACTAGCCATGGCACAGATACGCAGTATTTT
NA,NA,TRBJ2-1,TRBV6-2/TRBV6-3,CASIYTGTNNEQFF,TGTGCCAGCATTTATACCGGGACCAACAATGAGCAGTTCTTC
medium-sized,TRBD2,TRBJ2-3,TRBV6-1,CASRQLAGNTDTQYF,TGTGCCAGCAGACAACTAGCGGGGAACACAGATACGCAGTATTTT
large,NA,TRBJ2-1,TRBV6-1,CASSPIQGGEQFF,TGTGCCAGCAGTCCAATCCAAGGTGGGGAGCAGTTCTTC
NA,NA,TRBJ2-1,TRBV20-1,CSVRGGGYNEHFF,TGCAGTGTTAGAGGGGGAGGCTACAACGAGCATTTCTTC
medium-sized,TRBD1,TRBJ2-3,TRBV20-1,CSASDRGPADTQYF,TGCAGTGCTAGTGACAGGGGGCCGGCAGATACGCAGTATTTT
NA,NA,TRBJ2-5,TRBV6-5,CASLSVQETQYF,TGTGCCAGCTTGAGCGTACAAGAGACCCAGTACTTC
NA,NA,TRBJ1-1,TRBV27,CASSHGKSSF,TGTGCCAGCAGCCATGGGAAGTCGTCCTTT
medium-sized,TRBD2,TRBJ2-1,TRBV6-1,CASTSGTSGSNEQFF,TGTGCCAGCACCTCCGGGACTAGCGGGAGTAATGAGCAGTTCTTC
NA,NA,TRBJ1-1,TRBV6-1,CASTGASSYTGANTEAFF,TGTGCCAGCACGGGGGCCTCGTCCTACACGGGGGCGAACACTGAAGCTTTCTTT
once,NA,TRBJ1-5,TRBV20-1,CSLASLNQPQHF,TGCAGCTTAGCGAGTTTAAATCAGCCCCAGCATTTT
medium-sized,NA,TRBJ2-3,TRBV2,CASRGSTDTQYF,TGTGCCAGCAGGGGTTCGACAGATACGCAGTATTTT
NA,NA,TRBJ2-3,TRBV10-3,CAISDVEIAYEFTDTQYF,TGTGCCATCAGTGACGTTGAGATAGCGTACGAATTCACAGATACGCAGTATTTT
medium-sized,NA,TRBJ2-5,TRBV10-2,CASSLGPQETQYF,TGCGCCAGCAGTCTGGGACCCCAAGAGACCCAGTACTTC
many,TRBD2,TRBJ2-7,TRBV5-1,CASSLTLGLAGFSYEQYF,TGCGCCAGCAGCTTGACATTGGGACTAGCGGGCTTCTCCTACGAGCAGTACTTC
medium-sized,TRBD2,TRBJ2-5,TRBV28,CASSTLKNSGREQETQYF,TGTGCCAGCAGCACCCTGAAGAATAGCGGGAGGGAACAAGAGACCCAGTACTTC
NA,TRBD1,TRBJ1-2,TRBV20-1,CSAHGQGSYGYTF,TGCAGTGCCCACGGACAGGGTTCCTACGGCTACACCTTC
NA,NA,TRBJ1-5,TRBV7-9,CASRQVSLNQPQHF,TGTGCCAGCAGACAAGTGAGTTTAAATCAGCCCCAGCATTTT
NA,NA,TRBJ1-1,TRBV28,CDSSFYICSATKNTEAFF,NA
medium-sized,NA,TRBJ1-6,TRBV19,CASRTRHPNSPLHF,TGTGCCAGTAGGACACGACACCCTAATTCACCCCTCCACTTT
NA,NA,TRBJ2-7,TRBV29-1,CSVAGTLISYEQYF,TGCAGCGTGGCCGGGACCCTCATCTCCTACGAGCAGTACTTC
NA,NA,TRBJ2-7,TRBV2,CATSTGHEQYF,TGTGCCACTTCGACGGGCCACGAGCAGTACTTC
NA,NA,TRBJ2-2,TRBV5-4,CASSISTGELFF,TGTGCCAGCAGCATTAGTACCGGGGAGCTGTTTTTT
NA,NA,TRBJ2-5,TRBV28,CASSFYICSAILPIGRQETQYF,NA
NA,TRBD1,TRBJ1-5,TRBV10-2,CATDTGDSNQPQHF,TGTGCCACAGATACAGGGGATAGCAATCAGCCCCAGCATTTT
NA,NA,TRBJ1-4,TRBV27,CASSFLGGEPFF,TGTGCCAGCAGTTTTTTAGGTGGAGAGCCGTTTTTT
NA,NA,TRBJ1-5,TRBV6-5,CASSEKPEYRDQPQHF,TGCGCCAGCAGTGAAAAGCCAGAGTATAGAGATCAGCCCCAGCATTTT
medium-sized,TRBD1,TRBJ2-1,TRBV7-2,CASSGTASSYNEQFF,TGTGCCAGCAGCGGGACAGCAAGCTCCTACAATGAGCAGTTCTTC
NA,NA,TRBJ1-1,TRBV7-2,CASRPSSVGETSTEAFF,TGTGCCAGCAGGCCCTCTTCTGTGGGGGAGACGAGCACTGAAGCTTTCTTT
many,TRBD2,TRBJ2-3,TRBV20-1,CSTSGTSGDKGLADTQYF,TGCAGCACCTCGGGGACTAGCGGGGACAAAGGCCTGGCGGATACGCAGTATTTT
medium-sized,NA,TRBJ2-1,TRBV2,CASSEVADEQFF,TGTGCCAGCAGTGAGGTAGCGGATGAGCAGTTCTTC
medium-sized,NA,TRBJ2-7,TRBV20-1,CSARDQDLYEQYF,TGCAGTGCTAGAGATCAAGACCTCTACGAGCAGTACTTC
NA,NA,TRBJ2-7,TRBV15,CATRPVADGGEKYF,TGTGCCACCAGACCGGTCGCGGACGGAGGCGAGAAGTACTTC
large,NA,TRBJ2-7,TRBV10-2,CASSSGPGGEQYF,TGCGCCAGCAGTTCCGGGCCTGGGGGCGAGCAGTACTTC
large,TRBD2,TRBJ2-5,TRBV6-1,CASSSGTSGIQTQYF,TGTGCCAGCAGTTCCGGGACTAGCGGGATTCAGACCCAGTACTTC
many,NA,TRBJ2-1,TRBV12-3/TRBV12-4,CASSLVGYTYNEQFF,TGTGCCAGCAGTTTGGTGGGGTACACCTACAATGAGCAGTTCTTC
medium-sized,NA,TRBJ2-7,TRBV6-2/TRBV6-3,CASSYSSEAHYEQYF,TGTGCCAGCAGTTACTCTAGCGAGGCCCACTACGAGCAGTACTTC
many,NA,TRBJ2-1,TRBV3-1,CASSRQSNEQFF,TGTGCCAGCAGCCGACAGAGCAATGAGCAGTTCTTC
NA,NA,TRBJ1-1,TRBV6-2/TRBV6-3,CASRNSGYTEAFF,TGTGCCAGCAGGAATTCAGGGTACACTGAAGCTTTTTTT
NA,NA,TRBJ1-2,TRBV27,CASSFAQGGVVGYNF,TGTGCCAGCAGTTTCGCACAAGGGGGTGTTGTAGGCTACAACTTC
many,TRBD1,TRBJ2-3,TRBV12-3/TRBV12-4,CASSLAGQGSDTQYF,TGTGCCAGCAGTTTAGCGGGACAGGGATCAGATACGCAGTATTTT
medium-sized,NA,TRBJ2-3,TRBV5-1,CASSPRQSDTQYF,TGCGCCAGCAGCCCACGACAGTCAGATACGCAGTATTTT
NA,NA,TRBJ2-7,TRBV20-1,CSAISQVQYF,TGCAGTGCTATAAGTCAGGTGCAGTACTTC